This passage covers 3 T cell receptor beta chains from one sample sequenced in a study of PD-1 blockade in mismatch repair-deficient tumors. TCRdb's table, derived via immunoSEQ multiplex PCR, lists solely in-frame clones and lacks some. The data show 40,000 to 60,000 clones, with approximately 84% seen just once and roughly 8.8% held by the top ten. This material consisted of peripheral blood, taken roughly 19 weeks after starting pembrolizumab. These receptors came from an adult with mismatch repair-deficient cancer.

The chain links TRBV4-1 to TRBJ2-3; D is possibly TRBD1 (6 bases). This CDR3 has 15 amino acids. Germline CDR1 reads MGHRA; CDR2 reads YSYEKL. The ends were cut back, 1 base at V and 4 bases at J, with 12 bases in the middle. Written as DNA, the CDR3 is TGCGCCAGCAGCCAAGGGGGACATAGCGCAGATACGCAGTATTTT. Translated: CASSQGGHSADTQYF.

The CDR3: CASSISGSVYEQYF. DNA for the CDR3: TGTGCCAGCAGTATTAGCGGGAGTGTGTACGAGCAGTACTTC. The chain carries TRBV5-6 and TRBJ2-7, with 9 nucleotides matching TRBD2. Germline CDR1 reads SGHDT; CDR2 reads YYEEEE. V trimming: 5 bases; J trimming: 4 bases; junction bases outside the gene matches: 7. The CDR3 sequence is 14 residues long. Supplemented by reference TRBV5-6 and TRBJ2-7, the full variable domain reads DAGVTQSPTHLIKTRGQQVTLRCSPKSGHDTVSWYQQALGQGPQFIFQYYEEEERQRGNFPDRFSGHQFPNYSSELNVNALLLGDSALYLCASSISGSVYEQYFGPGTRLTVT.

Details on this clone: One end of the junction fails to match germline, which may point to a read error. CDR3 nucleotide sequence: TGTGCTAGCAGCTTAGGTATCCAAGGGGATGAAAAACTGTTTTTT. This gives the protein CASSLGIQGDEKLFF. V usage is TRBV7-7 and J usage is TRBJ1-4; TRBD1 might be the D (5 bases). The CDR3 consists of 15 residues. Germline loops: CDR1 SSHAT, CDR2 FNYEAQ (reference sequence).